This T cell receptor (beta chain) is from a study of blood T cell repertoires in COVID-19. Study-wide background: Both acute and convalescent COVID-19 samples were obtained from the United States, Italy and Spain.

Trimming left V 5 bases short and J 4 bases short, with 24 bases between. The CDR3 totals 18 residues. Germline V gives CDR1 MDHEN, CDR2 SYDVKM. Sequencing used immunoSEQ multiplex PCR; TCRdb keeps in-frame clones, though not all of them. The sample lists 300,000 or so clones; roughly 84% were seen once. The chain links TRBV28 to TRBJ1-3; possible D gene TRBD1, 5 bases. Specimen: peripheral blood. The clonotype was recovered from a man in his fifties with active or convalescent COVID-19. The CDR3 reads CASSHFGGMTQGGNTIYF. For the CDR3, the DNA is TGTGCCAGCAGTCACTTTGGGGGGATGACCCAGGGAGGAAACACCATATATTTT.